The entry below describes one T cell receptor beta chain. Germline V CDR1 and CDR2: SGDLS, YYNGEE. This CDR3 comprises 22 residues. Trimming removed 0 bases at V and 0 bases at J, with 25 bases between. This record comes from a study of blood T cell repertoires in COVID-19. Study details: Samples of COVID-19 (acute and convalescent) were obtained from the United States, Italy and Spain. PBMCs, B-cell-depleted T cells, or T cells provided the cDNA or gDNA that made up the material.

How the authors handled the data: Nucleated cell counts were estimated from reference gene primer amplification. Here immunoSEQ multiplex PCR was the method, and the copy in TCRdb shows in-frame clones only, minus some. That table furnishes V, J and clone size, whereas the DNA furnished D and trimming. The sample records a few hundred thousand clones, around 87% being singletons. This chain uses TRBV9 with TRBJ1-6; the D gene is possibly TRBD1 (5 bases). This clonotype originated in a woman aged 70 to 79 with active or convalescent COVID-19. The specimen was peripheral blood. The CDR3 sequence is CASSVENPPTDFFSSYNSPLHF. The CDR3 DNA sequence: TGTGCCAGCAGCGTAGAGAACCCCCCGACAGACTTTTTTAGCTCCTATAATTCACCCCTCCACTTT.